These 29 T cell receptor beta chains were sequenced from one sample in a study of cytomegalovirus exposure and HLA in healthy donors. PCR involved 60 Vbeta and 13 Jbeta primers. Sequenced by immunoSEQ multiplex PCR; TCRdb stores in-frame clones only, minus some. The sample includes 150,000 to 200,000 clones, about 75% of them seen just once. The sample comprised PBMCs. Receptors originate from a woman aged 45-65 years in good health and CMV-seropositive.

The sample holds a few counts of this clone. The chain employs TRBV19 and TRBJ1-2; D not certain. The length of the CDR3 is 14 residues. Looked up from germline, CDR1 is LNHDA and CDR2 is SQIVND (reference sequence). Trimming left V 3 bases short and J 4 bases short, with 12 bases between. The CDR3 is CASSMVSGSYGYTF. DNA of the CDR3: TGTGCCAGTAGTATGGTCTCGGGTTCCTATGGCTACACCTTC.

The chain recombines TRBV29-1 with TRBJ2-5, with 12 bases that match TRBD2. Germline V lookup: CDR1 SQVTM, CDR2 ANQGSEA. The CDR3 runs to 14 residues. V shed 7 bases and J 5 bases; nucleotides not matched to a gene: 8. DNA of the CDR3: TGCAGCGCCCAGACTAGCGGGGGCCGCGAGACCCAGTACTTC. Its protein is CSAQTSGGRETQYF.

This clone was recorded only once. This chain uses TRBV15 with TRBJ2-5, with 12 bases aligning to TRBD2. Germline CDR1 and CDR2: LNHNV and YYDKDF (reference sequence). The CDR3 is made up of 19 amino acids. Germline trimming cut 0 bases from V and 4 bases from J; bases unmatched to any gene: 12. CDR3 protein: CATSRDRGLAGGMVETQYF. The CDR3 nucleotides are TGTGCCACCAGCAGAGATAGGGGGCTAGCGGGGGGGATGGTAGAGACCCAGTACTTC.

The CDR3 region is CASSIRLGGYEQYF. The CDR3, as DNA: TGTGCCAGTAGTATTCGGCTGGGGGGCTACGAGCAGTACTTC. V gene TRBV19 combines with J gene TRBJ2-7, with D possibly matching TRBD2 (6 bases). Trimming removed 3 bases at V and 3 bases at J, with 12 bases between. This CDR3 region has 14 residues. From germline, CDR1 is LNHDA and CDR2 SQIVND (reference sequence).

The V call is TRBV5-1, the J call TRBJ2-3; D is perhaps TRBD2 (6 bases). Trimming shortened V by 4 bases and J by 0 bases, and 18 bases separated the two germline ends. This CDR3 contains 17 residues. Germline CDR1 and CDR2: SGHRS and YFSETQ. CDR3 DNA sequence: TGCGCCAGCAGCCCGTCCCCCTCTAGCGCCAGCACAGATACGCAGTATTTT. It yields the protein CASSPSPSSASTDTQYF.

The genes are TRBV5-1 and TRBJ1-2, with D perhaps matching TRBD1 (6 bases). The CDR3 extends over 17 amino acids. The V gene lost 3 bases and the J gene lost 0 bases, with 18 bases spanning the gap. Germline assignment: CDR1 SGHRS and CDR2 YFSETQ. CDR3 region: CASSYSGTQTANYGYTF. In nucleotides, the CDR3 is TGCGCCAGCAGCTACTCAGGGACACAAACCGCTAACTATGGCTACACCTTC. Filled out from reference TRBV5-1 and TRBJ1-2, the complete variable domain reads KAGVTQTPRYLIKTRGQQVTLSCSPISGHRSVSWYQQTPGQGLQFLFEYFSETQRNKGNFPGRFSGRQFSNSRSEMNVSTLELGDSALYLCASSYSGTQTANYGYTFGSGTRLTVV.

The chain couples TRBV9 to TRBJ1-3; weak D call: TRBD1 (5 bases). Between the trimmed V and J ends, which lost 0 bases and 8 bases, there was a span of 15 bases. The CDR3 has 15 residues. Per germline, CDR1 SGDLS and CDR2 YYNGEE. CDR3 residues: CASSVEVEGRYTIYF. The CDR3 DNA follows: TGTGCCAGCAGCGTAGAGGTAGAGGGGAGGTACACCATATATTTT.

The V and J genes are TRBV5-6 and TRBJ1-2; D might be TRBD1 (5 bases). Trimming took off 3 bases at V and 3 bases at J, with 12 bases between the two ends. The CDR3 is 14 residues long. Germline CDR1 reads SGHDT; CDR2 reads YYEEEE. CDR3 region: CASSSTTDHYGYTF. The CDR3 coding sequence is TGTGCCAGCAGCTCCACGACAGACCACTATGGCTACACCTTC.

For the CDR3, the DNA is TGTGCCAGCAGCCTGACTAGCGGGGCTTACAATGAGCAGTTCTTC. Its protein product is CASSLTSGAYNEQFF. The chain has TRBV6-5 and TRBJ2-1; TRBD2 matches at 11 bases. This CDR3 comprises 15 residues. V shed 6 bases, J shed 4 bases, and the junction held 5 bases outside the gene matches. Germline loops: CDR1 MNHEY, CDR2 SVGAGI.

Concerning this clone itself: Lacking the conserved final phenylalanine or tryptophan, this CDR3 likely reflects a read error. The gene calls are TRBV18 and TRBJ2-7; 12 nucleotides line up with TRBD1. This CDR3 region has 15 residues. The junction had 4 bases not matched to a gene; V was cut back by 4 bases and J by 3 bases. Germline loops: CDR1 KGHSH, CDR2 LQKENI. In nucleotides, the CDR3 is TGTGCCAGCTCACAGGGGACAGGGGGCATCTACGAGCAGTACCTC. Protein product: CASSQGTGGIYEQYL.

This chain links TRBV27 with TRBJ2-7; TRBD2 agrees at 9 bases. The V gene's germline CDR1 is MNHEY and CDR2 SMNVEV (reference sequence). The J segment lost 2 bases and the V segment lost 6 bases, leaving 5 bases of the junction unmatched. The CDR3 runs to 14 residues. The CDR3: CASSFGLATYEQYF. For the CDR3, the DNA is TGTGCCAGCAGCTTCGGACTAGCGACCTACGAGCAGTACTTC.

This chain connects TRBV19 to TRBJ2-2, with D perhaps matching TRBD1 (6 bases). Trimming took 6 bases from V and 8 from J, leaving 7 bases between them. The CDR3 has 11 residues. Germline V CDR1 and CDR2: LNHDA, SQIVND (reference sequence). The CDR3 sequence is CASRRGGELFF. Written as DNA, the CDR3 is TGTGCCAGTAGGAGGGGGGGGGAGCTGTTTTTT. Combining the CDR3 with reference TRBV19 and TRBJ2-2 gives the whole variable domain DGGITQSPKYLFRKEGQNVTLSCEQNLNHDAMYWYRQDPGQGLRLIYYSQIVNDFQKGDIAEGYSVSREKKESFPLTVTSAQKNPTAFYLCASRRGGELFFGEGSRLTVL.

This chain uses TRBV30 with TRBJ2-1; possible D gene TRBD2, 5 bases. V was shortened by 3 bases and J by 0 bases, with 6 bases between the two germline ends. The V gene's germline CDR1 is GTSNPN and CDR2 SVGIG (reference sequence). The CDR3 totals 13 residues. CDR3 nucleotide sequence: TGTGCCTGGAGAGGGAGCTCCTACAATGAGCAGTTCTTC. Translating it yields CAWRGSSYNEQFF.

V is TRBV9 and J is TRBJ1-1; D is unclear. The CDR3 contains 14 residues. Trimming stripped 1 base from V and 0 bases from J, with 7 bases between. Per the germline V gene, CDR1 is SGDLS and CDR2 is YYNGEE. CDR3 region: CASSVSGVNTEAFF. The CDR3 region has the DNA TGTGCCAGCAGCGTAAGCGGGGTGAACACTGAAGCTTTCTTT.

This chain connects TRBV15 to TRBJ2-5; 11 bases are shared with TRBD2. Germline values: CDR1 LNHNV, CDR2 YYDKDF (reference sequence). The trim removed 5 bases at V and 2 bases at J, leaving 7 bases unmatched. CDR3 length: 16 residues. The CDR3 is CATSGGLAGGQETQYF. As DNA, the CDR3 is TGTGCCACCAGCGGGGGATTAGCGGGGGGGCAAGAGACCCAGTACTTC.

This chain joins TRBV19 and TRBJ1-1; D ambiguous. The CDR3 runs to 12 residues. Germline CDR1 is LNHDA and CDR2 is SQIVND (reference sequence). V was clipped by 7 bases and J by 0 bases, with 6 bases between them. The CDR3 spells CASNQMNTEAFF. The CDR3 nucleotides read TGTGCCAGTAATCAGATGAACACTGAAGCTTTCTTT.

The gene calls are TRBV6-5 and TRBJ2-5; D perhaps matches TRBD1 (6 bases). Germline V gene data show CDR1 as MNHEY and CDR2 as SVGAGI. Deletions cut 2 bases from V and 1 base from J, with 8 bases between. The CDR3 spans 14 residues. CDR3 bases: TGTGCCAGCAGTTACAGGGACACCCAAGAGACCCAGTACTTC. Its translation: CASSYRDTQETQYF.

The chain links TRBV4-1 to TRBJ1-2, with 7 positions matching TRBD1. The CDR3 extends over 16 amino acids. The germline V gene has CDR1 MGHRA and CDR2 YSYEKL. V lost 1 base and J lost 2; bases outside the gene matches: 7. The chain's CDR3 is CASSQVATGQNYGYTF. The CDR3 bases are TGCGCCAGCAGCCAAGTAGCAACGGGACAGAACTATGGCTACACCTTC.

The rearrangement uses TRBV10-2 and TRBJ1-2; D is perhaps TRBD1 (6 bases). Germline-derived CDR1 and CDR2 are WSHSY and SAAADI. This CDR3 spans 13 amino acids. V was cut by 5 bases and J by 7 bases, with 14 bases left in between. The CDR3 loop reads CASSTGKDCGYTF. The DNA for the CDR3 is TGCGCCAGCAGTACAGGGAAAGACTGTGGCTACACCTTC.

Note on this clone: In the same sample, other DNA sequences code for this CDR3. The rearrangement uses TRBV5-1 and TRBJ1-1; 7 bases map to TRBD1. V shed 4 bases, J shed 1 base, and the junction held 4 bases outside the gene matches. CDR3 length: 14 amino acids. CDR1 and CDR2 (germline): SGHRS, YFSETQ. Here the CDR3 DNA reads TGCGCCAGCAGCCTACAGGGGCGGAACACTGAAGCTTTCTTT. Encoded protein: CASSLQGRNTEAFF.

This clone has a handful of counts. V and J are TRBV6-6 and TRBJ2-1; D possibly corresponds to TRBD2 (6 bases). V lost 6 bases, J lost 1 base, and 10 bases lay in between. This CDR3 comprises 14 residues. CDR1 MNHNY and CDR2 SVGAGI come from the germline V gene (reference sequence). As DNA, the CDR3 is TGTGCCAGCAGGCTGACTAGATCCTACAATGAGCAGTTCTTC. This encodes CASRLTRSYNEQFF.

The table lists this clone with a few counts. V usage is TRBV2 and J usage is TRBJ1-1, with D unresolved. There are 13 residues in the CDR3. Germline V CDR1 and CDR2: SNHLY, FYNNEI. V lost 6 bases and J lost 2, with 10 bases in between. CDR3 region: CASREEVNTEAFF. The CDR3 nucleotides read TGTGCCAGCAGGGAGGAGGTCAACACTGAAGCTTTCTTT.

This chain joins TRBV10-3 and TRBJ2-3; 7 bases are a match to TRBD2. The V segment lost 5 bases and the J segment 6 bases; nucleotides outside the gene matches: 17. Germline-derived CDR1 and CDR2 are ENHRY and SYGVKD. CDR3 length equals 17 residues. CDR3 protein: CAISQRLATLGGDTQYF. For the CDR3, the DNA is TGTGCCATCAGTCAACGACTAGCAACCCTCGGTGGTGATACGCAGTATTTT.

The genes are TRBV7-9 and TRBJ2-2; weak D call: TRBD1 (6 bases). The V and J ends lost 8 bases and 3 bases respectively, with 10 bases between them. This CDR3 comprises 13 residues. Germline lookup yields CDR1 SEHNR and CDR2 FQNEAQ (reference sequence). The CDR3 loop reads CASSDRYTGELFF. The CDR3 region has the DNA TGTGCCAGCTCCGACAGGTACACCGGGGAGCTGTTTTTT.

CDR3 sequence: CASSQDGGGTDTQYF. The CDR3 region has the DNA TGCGCCAGCAGCCAAGACGGGGGGGGCACAGATACGCAGTATTTT. The V gene is TRBV4-1, the J gene TRBJ2-3, with 8 positions matching TRBD2. V lost 0 bases to trimming and J lost 1 base; unmatched junction nucleotides: 0. The CDR3 has 15 amino acids. The germline V gene encodes CDR1 MGHRA and CDR2 YSYEKL.

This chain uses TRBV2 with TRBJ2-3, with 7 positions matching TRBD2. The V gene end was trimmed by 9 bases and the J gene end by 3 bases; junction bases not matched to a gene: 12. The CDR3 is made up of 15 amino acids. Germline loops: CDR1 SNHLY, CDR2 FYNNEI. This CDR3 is CASRSGTTFTDTQYF. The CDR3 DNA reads TGTGCCAGTCGAAGCGGGACTACCTTTACAGATACGCAGTATTTT.

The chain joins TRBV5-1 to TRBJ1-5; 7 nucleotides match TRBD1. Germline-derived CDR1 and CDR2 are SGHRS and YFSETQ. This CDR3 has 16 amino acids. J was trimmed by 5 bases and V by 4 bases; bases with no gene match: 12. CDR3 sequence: CASSPSPDRFDQPQHF. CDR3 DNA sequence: TGCGCCAGCAGCCCTTCCCCGGACAGGTTCGATCAGCCCCAGCATTTT. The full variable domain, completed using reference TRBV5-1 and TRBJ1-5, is KAGVTQTPRYLIKTRGQQVTLSCSPISGHRSVSWYQQTPGQGLQFLFEYFSETQRNKGNFPGRFSGRQFSNSRSEMNVSTLELGDSALYLCASSPSPDRFDQPQHFGDGTRLSIL.

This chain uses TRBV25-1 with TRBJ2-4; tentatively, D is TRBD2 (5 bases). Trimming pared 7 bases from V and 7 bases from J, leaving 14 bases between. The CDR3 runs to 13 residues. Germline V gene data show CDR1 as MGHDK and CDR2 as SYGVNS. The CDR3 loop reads CASKSPGNNIQYF. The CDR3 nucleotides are TGTGCCAGCAAATCCCCGGGAAATAACATTCAGTACTTC.

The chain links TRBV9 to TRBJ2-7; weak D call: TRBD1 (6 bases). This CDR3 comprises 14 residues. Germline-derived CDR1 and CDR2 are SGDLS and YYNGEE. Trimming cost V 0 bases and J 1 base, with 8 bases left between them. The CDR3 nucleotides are TGTGCCAGCAGCGTAGGGGGGCCATCCTACGAGCAGTACTTC. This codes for CASSVGGPSYEQYF.